A selection of T cell receptor beta chains follows, all from one sample in a study of shared clonotypes between healthy human individuals. Some clones are missing from TCRdb's copy, which holds only in-frame ones; the method was immunoSEQ multiplex PCR. The data hold fewer than 2.5 million clones, with 80% to 95% observed a single time. Sequencing was performed on naive CD4+ T cells from PBMCs. Every receptor here comes from a young man in good health. Some clones in this sample may be carry-over from other donors' samples. The CDR3 runs from the conserved cysteine through the conserved F or W. The D gene is left open where the match is weak. Rows give clone size only sometimes, using once, few, many, or a class for an expanded clone.

cdr3_nt	cdr3_aa	clone_size	v_call	j_call	d_call
TGCGCCAGCAGCTTGGCCAGGAGCGGGGCGGGGCACGAGCAGTACTTC	CASSLARSGAGHEQYF	NA	TRBV5-1	TRBJ2-7	TRBD2
TGTGCCAGCAGTGCCCTCCCCGGGGAGCTGTTTTTT	CASSALPGELFF	NA	TRBV6-1	TRBJ2-2	NA
TGTGCCAGCGTGGGGCCAGAAGAGACCCAGTACTTC	CASVGPEETQYF	once	TRBV27	TRBJ2-5	NA
TGCGCCAGCAGTCCGGGGACAGGGGGCGGAGAGACCCAGTACTTC	CASSPGTGGGETQYF	NA	TRBV4-1	TRBJ2-5	TRBD1
TGTGCCAGCAGCGTTTTGAGCAGGGCCAGCTCTGGAAACACCATATATTTT	CASSVLSRASSGNTIYF	NA	TRBV9	TRBJ1-3	NA
TGTGCCAGTAGTACAACTTTTTCTGGGGAGACCCAGTACTTC	CASSTTFSGETQYF	NA	TRBV19	TRBJ2-5	NA
TGTGCCAGCAGCGGGACGGATAACTATGGCTACACCTTC	CASSGTDNYGYTF	few	TRBV5-6	TRBJ1-2	NA
TGTGCCAGCCCCGCGGTCGGCACAGATACGCAGTATTTT	CASPAVGTDTQYF	NA	TRBV18	TRBJ2-3	NA
TGTGCCAGCTCCCGGGACAGGAATGCAGGCGAGCAGTACTTC	CASSRDRNAGEQYF	NA	TRBV18	TRBJ2-7	TRBD1
TGCGCCAGCAGCCACGGACAGGCCGAGAACATTCAGTACTTC	CASSHGQAENIQYF	NA	TRBV5-1	TRBJ2-4	TRBD1
TGCGCCAGCAGAATACAAGGGCCCCCAGCCCCAGATACGCAGTATTTT	CASRIQGPPAPDTQYF	NA	TRBV5-1	TRBJ2-3	NA
TGTGCCAGCAGTTCCTTCCTTGGGGGCAATCAGCCCCAGCATTTT	CASSSFLGGNQPQHF	NA	TRBV27	TRBJ1-5	NA
TGTGCCAGCAGCTCGGGACAGGGGGTAGGTGAGCAGTTCTTC	CASSSGQGVGEQFF	NA	TRBV7-9	TRBJ2-1	TRBD1
TGTGCCAGCAGCCAACCGGGACAAAACTACAATGAGCAGTTCTTC	CASSQPGQNYNEQFF	NA	TRBV11-2	TRBJ2-1	NA
TGTGCCAGCAAATTGACTAGCAGCACAGATACGCAGTATTTT	CASKLTSSTDTQYF	NA	TRBV7-3	TRBJ2-3	TRBD2
TGTGCCAGCTCGCCAGGGGTTAGCGGTACAGATACGCAGTATTTT	CASSPGVSGTDTQYF	NA	TRBV18	TRBJ2-3	NA
TGTGCCAGCAGCTTAGTAGGGACTAGCGGGAGTCGGTCCTACGAGCAGTACTTC	CASSLVGTSGSRSYEQYF	NA	TRBV7-2	TRBJ2-7	TRBD2
TGCGCCAGCAAAGGGTCCCCGGTTGGAGACAGGAGATTGAACACTGAAGCTTTCTTT	CASKGSPVGDRRLNTEAFF	NA	TRBV5-1	TRBJ1-1	NA
TGTGCCAGCAGCGTATTAGCGGGCCCCCAAGAGACCCAGTACTTC	CASSVLAGPQETQYF	NA	TRBV7-3	TRBJ2-5	TRBD2
TGTGCCAGCAGTCTTTGGGGGAATACAGATACGCAGTATTTT	CASSLWGNTDTQYF	NA	TRBV27	TRBJ2-3	NA
TGTGCCAGCAGCCCGGCAGGGGGCGTCGCAGATACGCAGTATTTT	CASSPAGGVADTQYF	NA	TRBV7-9	TRBJ2-3	TRBD1
TGTGCCAGCAGCGGAGGGACAGCAAACACTGAAGCTTTCTTT	CASSGGTANTEAFF	NA	TRBV9	TRBJ1-1	TRBD1
TGTGCCAGCAGCTTGGGACTAGCGGGATCCTCCTACGAGCAGTACTTC	CASSLGLAGSSYEQYF	NA	TRBV5-6	TRBJ2-7	TRBD2
TGTGCCAGCAGTCCCCCCGGACCGCAGGCCCACGAGCAGTACTTC	CASSPPGPQAHEQYF	NA	TRBV28	TRBJ2-7	NA
TGTGCCAGTAGTATAATGGGGATGGCCGCCGGGGGAGAGACCCAGTACTTC	CASSIMGMAAGGETQYF	NA	TRBV19	TRBJ2-5	NA